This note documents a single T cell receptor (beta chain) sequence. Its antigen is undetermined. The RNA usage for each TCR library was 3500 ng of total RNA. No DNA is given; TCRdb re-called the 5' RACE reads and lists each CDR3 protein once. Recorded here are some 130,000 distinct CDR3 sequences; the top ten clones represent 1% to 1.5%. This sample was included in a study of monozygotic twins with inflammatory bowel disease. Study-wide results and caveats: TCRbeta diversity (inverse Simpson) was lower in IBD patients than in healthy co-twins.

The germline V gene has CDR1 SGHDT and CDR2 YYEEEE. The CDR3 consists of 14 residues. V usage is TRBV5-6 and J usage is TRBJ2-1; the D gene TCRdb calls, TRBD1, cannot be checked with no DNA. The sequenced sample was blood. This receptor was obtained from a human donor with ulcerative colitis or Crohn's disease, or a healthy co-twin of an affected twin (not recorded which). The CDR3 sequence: CASSSGTGIVGQFF.